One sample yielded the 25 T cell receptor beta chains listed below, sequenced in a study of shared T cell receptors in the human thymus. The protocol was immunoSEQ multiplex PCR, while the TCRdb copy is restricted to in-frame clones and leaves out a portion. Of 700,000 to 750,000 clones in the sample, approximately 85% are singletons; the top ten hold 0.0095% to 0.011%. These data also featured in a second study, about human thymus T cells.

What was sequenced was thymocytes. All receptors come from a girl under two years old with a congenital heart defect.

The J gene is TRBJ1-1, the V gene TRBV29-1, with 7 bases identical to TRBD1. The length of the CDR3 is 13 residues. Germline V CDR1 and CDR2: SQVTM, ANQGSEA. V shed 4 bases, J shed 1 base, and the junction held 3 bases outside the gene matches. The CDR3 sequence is CSVGRQGNTEAFF. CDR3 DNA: TGCAGCGTTGGGCGACAGGGGAACACTGAAGCTTTCTTT.

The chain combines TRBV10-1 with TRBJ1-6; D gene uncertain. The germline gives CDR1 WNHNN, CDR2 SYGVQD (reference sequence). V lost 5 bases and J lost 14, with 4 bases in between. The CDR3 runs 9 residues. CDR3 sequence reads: CASSFSLHF. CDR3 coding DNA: TGCGCCAGCAGTTTCTCCCTCCACTTT.

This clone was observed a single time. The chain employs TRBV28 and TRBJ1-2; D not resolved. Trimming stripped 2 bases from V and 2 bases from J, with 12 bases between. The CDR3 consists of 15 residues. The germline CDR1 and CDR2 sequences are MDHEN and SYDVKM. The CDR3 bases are TGTGCCAGCAGTTTAAACCGGGAGTTGAACTATGGCTACACCTTC. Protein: CASSLNRELNYGYTF.

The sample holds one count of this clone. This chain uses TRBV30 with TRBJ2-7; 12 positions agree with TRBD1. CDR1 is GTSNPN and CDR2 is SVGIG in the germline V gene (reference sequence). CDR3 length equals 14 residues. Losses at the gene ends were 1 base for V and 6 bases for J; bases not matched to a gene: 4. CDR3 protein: CAWSGGTGGIEQYF. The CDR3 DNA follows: TGTGCCTGGAGTGGCGGGACAGGGGGCATCGAGCAGTACTTC.

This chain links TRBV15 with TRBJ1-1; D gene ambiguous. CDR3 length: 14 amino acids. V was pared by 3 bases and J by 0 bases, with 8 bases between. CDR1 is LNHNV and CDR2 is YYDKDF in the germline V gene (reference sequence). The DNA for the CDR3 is TGTGCCACCAGCAGTGCCCTACTGAACACTGAAGCTTTCTTT. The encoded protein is CATSSALLNTEAFF.

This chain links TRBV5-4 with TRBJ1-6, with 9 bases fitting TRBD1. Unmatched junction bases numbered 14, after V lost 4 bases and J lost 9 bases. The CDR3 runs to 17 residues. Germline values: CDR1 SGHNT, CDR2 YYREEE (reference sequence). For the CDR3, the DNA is TGTGCCAGCAGCAAAACGTCGGGACAGGGTTTTTCTTCACCCCTCCACTTT. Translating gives CASSKTSGQGFSSPLHF.

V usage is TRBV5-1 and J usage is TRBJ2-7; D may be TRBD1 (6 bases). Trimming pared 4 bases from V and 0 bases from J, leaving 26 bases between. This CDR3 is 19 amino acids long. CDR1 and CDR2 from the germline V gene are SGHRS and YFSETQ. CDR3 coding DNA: TGCGCCAGCAGCCCGACCCCTCCCTTACAGGGATCGGACTCCTACGAGCAGTACTTC. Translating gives CASSPTPPLQGSDSYEQYF.

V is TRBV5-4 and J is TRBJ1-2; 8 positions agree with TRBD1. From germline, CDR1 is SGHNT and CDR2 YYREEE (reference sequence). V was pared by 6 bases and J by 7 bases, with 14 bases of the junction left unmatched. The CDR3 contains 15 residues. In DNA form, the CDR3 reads TGTGCCAGCACCGGTGGACAGGGCGAAGAGGGTGGCTACACCTTC. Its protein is CASTGGQGEEGGYTF.

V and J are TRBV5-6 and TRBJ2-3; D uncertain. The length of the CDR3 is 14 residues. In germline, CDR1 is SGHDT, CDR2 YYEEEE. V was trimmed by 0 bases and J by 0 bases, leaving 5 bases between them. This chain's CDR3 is CASSLVASTDTQYF. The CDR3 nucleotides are TGTGCCAGCAGCTTGGTGGCCAGCACAGATACGCAGTATTTT.

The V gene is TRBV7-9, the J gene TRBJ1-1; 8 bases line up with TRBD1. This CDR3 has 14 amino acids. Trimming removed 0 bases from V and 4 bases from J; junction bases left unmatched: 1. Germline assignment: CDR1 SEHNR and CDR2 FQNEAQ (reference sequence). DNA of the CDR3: TGTGCCAGCAGCTTAGCTACAGGGGGCACTGAAGCTTTCTTT. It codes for CASSLATGGTEAFF.

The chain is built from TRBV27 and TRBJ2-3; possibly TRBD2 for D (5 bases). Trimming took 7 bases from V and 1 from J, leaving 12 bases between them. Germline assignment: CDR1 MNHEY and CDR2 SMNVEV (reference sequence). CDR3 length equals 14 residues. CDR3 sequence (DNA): TGTGCCAGCATGGAAATCGGGGGCACAGATACGCAGTATTTT. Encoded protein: CASMEIGGTDTQYF.

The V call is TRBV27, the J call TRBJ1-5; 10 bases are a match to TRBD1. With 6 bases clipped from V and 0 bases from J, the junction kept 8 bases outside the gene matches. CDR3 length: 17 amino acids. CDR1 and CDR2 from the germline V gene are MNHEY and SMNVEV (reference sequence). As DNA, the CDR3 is TGTGCCAGCAGATCCGGGACAGGGGTCGATAGCAATCAGCCCCAGCATTTT. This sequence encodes CASRSGTGVDSNQPQHF.

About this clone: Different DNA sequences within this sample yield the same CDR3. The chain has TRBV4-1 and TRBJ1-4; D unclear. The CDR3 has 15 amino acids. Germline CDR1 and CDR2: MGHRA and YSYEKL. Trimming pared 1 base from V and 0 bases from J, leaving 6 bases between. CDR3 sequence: CASSQVIATNEKLFF. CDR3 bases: TGCGCCAGCAGCCAAGTCATTGCAACTAATGAAAAACTGTTTTTT.

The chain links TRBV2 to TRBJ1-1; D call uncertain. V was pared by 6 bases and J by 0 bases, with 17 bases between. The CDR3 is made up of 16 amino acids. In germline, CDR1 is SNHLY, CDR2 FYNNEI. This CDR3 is CASRPKYLPMNTEAFF. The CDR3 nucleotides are TGTGCCAGCAGACCCAAGTACTTACCAATGAACACTGAAGCTTTCTTT.

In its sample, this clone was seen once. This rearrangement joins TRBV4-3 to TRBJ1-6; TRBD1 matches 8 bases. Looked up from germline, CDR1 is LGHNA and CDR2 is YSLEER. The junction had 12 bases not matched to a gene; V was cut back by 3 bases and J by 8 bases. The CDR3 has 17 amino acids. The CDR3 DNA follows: TGCGCCAGCAGCCATCACCGACAGGGGCACGTTGATTCACCCCTCCACTTT. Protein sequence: CASSHHRQGHVDSPLHF.

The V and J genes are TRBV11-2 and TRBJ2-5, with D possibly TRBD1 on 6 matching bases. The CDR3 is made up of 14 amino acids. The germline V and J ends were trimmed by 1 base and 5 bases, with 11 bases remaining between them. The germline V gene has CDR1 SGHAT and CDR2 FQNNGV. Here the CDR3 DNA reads TGTGCCAGCAGCTTAGGGGGGCGCGGGGAGACCCAGTACTTC. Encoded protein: CASSLGGRGETQYF. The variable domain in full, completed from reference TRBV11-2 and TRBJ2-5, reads EAGVAQSPRYKIIEKRQSVAFWCNPISGHATLYWYQQILGQGPKLLIQFQNNGVVDDSQLPKDRFSAERLKGVDSTLKIQPAKLEDSAVYLCASSLGGRGETQYFGPGTRLLVL.

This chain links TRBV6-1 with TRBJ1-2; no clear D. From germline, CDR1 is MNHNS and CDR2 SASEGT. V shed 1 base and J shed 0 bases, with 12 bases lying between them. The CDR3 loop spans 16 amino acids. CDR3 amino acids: CASSEGEGVPNYGYTF. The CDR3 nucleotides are TGTGCCAGCAGTGAAGGTGAGGGTGTACCTAACTATGGCTACACCTTC.

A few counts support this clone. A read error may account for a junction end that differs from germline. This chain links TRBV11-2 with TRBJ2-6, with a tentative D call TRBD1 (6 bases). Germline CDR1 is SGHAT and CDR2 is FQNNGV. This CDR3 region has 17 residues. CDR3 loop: CASRLEYRDSGANVLTF. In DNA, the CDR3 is TGTGCCAGCAGATTAGAATACAGGGACTCTGGGGCCAACGTCCTGACTTTC.

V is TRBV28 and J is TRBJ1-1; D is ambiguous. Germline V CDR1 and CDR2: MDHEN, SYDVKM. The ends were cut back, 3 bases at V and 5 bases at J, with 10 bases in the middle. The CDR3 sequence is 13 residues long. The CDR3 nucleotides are TGTGCCAGCAGTTTGCGGGAATCGACTGAAGCTTTCTTT. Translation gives CASSLRESTEAFF.

In DNA, the CDR3 is TGCGCCAGCAGCTTGTGGGGGGGGGAGACCCAGTACTTC. Translated, it gives CASSLWGGETQYF. V is TRBV5-1 and J is TRBJ2-5, with 7 bases fitting TRBD2. The CDR3 runs 13 residues. Germline values: CDR1 SGHRS, CDR2 YFSETQ. Unmatched junction bases numbered 2, after V lost 1 base and J lost 5 bases.

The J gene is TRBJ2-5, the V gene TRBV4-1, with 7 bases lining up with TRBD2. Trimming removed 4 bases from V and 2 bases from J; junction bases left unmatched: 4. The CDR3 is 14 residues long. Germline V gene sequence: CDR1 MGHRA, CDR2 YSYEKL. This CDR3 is CASSRRGGQETQYF. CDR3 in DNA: TGCGCCAGCAGCCGCCGCGGGGGACAAGAGACCCAGTACTTC.

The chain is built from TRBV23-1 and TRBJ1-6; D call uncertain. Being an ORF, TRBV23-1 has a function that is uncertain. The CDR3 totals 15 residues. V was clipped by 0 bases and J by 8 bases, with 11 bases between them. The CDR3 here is CASSQSAPEHSPLHF. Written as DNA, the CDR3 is TGCGCCAGCAGTCAATCAGCCCCTGAACATTCACCCCTCCACTTT.

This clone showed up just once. Here the CDR3 DNA reads TGTGCCAGCAGCGCAAAATCACAGGGTAGAGCTTTCTTT. It yields the protein CASSAKSQGRAFF. V gene TRBV6-1 combines with J gene TRBJ1-1; a weak D match, TRBD1 (6 bases). V was shortened by 6 bases and J by 10 bases, with 18 bases between the two germline ends. CDR1 MNHNS and CDR2 SASEGT come from the germline V gene. The CDR3 contains 13 residues.

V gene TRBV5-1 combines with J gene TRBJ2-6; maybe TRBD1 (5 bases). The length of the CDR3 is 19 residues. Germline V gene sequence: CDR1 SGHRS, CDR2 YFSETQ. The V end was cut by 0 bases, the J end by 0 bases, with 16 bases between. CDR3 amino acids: CASSLVQGAPHSGANVLTF. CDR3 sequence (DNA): TGCGCCAGCAGCTTGGTGCAGGGCGCCCCTCACTCTGGGGCCAACGTCCTGACTTTC.

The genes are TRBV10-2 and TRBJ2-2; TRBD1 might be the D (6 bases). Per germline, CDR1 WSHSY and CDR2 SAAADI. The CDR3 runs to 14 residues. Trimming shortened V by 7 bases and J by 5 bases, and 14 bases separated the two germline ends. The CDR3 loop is CASNNRERTGELFF. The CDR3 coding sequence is TGCGCCAGCAATAACAGGGAAAGAACCGGGGAGCTGTTTTTT.